This TCR beta chain appears in the sequencing data of a study of T cell clonality in common variable immunodeficiency. Broader study findings: TCRbeta clonality was increased in CVID versus healthy controls. Fewer TCRbeta clones were shared among CVID subjects than controls. Reportedly, TCR beta sequences from common variable immunodeficiency showed fewer deletions and N-nucleotide insertions. The cause of increased CVID clonality remains unclear without subpopulation sequencing.

This clone was found many times. Its matching antigen is unknown. The sequenced fragment ends 3 residues before the CDR3 boundary, so the rest is inferred from the germline J gene. CVID and control samples used equivalent genomic DNA input. Method: immunoSEQ multiplex PCR; TCRdb's copy keeps in-frame clones and lacks some. This sample carries tens of thousands of clones, none of them present only once. CDR1 and CDR2 (germline): SEHNR, FQNEAQ (reference sequence). J lost 4 bases, V lost 4 bases, and 8 bases had no gene match. This CDR3 contains 15 residues. The gene calls are TRBV7-9 and TRBJ1-2, with TRBD1 identical over 8 bases. The clonotype was recovered from a human donor with common variable immunodeficiency. Sequences were obtained from peripheral blood mononuclear cells. Incomplete CDR3 DNA: TGTGCCAGCAGCTCAACCCCCGGGACAGGCTATGGC. This gives the protein CASSSTPGTGYG. The CDR3 in full is CASSSTPGTGYGYTF.